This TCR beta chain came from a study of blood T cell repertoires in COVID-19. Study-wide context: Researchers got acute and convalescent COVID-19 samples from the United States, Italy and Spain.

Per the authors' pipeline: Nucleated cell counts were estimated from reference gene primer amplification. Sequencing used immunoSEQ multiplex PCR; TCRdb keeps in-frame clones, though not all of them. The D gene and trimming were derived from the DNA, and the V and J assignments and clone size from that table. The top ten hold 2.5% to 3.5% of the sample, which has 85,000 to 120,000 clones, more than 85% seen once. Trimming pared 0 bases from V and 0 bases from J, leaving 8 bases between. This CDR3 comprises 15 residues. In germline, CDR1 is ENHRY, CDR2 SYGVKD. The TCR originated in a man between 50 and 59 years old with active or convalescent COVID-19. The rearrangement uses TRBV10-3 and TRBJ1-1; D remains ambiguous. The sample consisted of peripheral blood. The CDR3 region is CAISESGSMNTEAFF. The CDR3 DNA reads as TGTGCCATCAGTGAGTCGGGCAGTATGAACACTGAAGCTTTCTTT.